The 21 T cell receptor beta chains below come from one sample, sequenced in a study of T cell responses to AZD1222 COVID-19 vaccine. Only in-frame clones appear in the TCRdb table, and some are missing; sequencing was by immunoSEQ multiplex PCR. Among roughly 110,000 clones listed, 80% to 90% were seen once. The material sequenced was peripheral blood, taken on day 0 of AZD1222 vaccination. The source is an adult in good health.

A single count supports this clone. The rearrangement uses TRBV25-1 and TRBJ2-5; D gene uncertain. This CDR3 is built from 14 residues. Germline CDR1 reads MGHDK; CDR2 reads SYGVNS. The V and J ends lost 5 bases and 4 bases respectively, with 14 bases between them. CDR3 sequence reads: CASSPNWDTETQYF. The CDR3 DNA is TGTGCCAGCAGTCCAAACTGGGATACAGAGACCCAGTACTTC. The full variable domain, in which reference TRBV25-1 and TRBJ2-5 provide the parts outside the CDR3, is EADIYQTPRYLVIGTGKKITLECSQTMGHDKMYWYQQDPGMELHLIHYSYGVNSTEKGDLSSESTVSRIRTEHFPLTLESARPSHTSQYLCASSPNWDTETQYFGPGTRLLVL.

The V call is TRBV14, the J call TRBJ2-7, with D perhaps TRBD2 (5 bases). The germline CDR1 and CDR2 sequences are SGHDN and FVKESK. This CDR3 spans 14 amino acids. The ends were cut back, 0 bases at V and 6 bases at J, with 12 bases in the middle. CDR3 amino acids: CASSQDQRDLEQYF. The CDR3, as DNA: TGTGCCAGCAGCCAAGATCAACGGGATCTCGAGCAGTACTTC.

DNA of the CDR3: TGTGCCACCCAGGACAGGTTCAATCAGCCCCAGCATTTT. It encodes CATQDRFNQPQHF. The V call is TRBV24-1, the J call TRBJ1-5, with 7 bases aligning to TRBD1. Germline V gene data show CDR1 as KGHDR and CDR2 as SFDVKD. There are 13 residues in the CDR3. V lost 9 bases and J lost 3; bases outside the gene matches: 4.

The gene calls are TRBV7-2 and TRBJ1-6, with no clear D. This CDR3 contains 14 residues. Germline CDR1 and CDR2: SGHTA and FQGNSA. Trimming took off 1 base at V and 7 bases at J, with 8 bases between the two ends. The CDR3 protein is CASSLVEGNSPLHF. CDR3 DNA sequence: TGTGCCAGCAGCTTAGTCGAGGGAAATTCACCCCTCCACTTT.

The genes are TRBV6-2 or TRBV6-3 and TRBJ1-6; D is unclear. This CDR3 is built from 15 residues. Deletions cut 3 bases from V and 9 bases from J, with 15 bases between. Germline CDR1 and CDR2: MNHEY and SVGEGT. CDR3 sequence: CASSYARGPGSPLHF. The CDR3 nucleotides are TGTGCCAGCAGTTATGCGCGGGGTCCCGGTTCACCCCTCCACTTT.

The chain uses TRBV18 and TRBJ1-2, with a possible D match to TRBD1 (5 bases). The V end was cut by 3 bases, the J end by 0 bases, with 20 bases between. The CDR3 is 18 amino acids. Looked up from germline, CDR1 is KGHSH and CDR2 is LQKENI. Written as DNA, the CDR3 is TGTGCCAGCTCACCCCGGGACGGCGTAGGGTTGGCTAACTATGGCTACACCTTC. It encodes CASSPRDGVGLANYGYTF. Filled out from reference TRBV18 and TRBJ1-2, the complete variable domain reads NAGVMQNPRHLVRRRGQEARLRCSPMKGHSHVYWYRQLPEEGLKFMVYLQKENIIDESGMPKERFSAEFPKEGPSILRIQQVVRGDSAAYFCASSPRDGVGLANYGYTFGSGTRLTVV.

CDR3 sequence: CASSYSSPNYNEQFF. CDR3 nucleotides: TGTGCCAGCAGTTACTCGAGTCCAAACTACAATGAGCAGTTCTTC. J is TRBJ2-1 and V is TRBV6-2 or TRBV6-3; D is ambiguous. The CDR3 is made up of 15 amino acids. The ends were cut back, 0 bases at V and 3 bases at J, with 9 bases in the middle. The germline gives CDR1 MNHEY, CDR2 SVGEGT.

V and J are TRBV11-2 and TRBJ1-1; 8 nucleotides line up with TRBD1. CDR3 length: 16 amino acids. The V and J ends lost 3 bases and 3 bases, in that order; junction bases with no gene match: 9. CDR1 and CDR2 from the germline V gene are SGHAT and FQNNGV. The CDR3 coding sequence is TGTGCCAGCAGCTTGGAGGGTGTGACAGGGGACACTGAAGCTTTCTTT. The encoded protein is CASSLEGVTGDTEAFF.

The chain has TRBV5-6 and TRBJ1-2; D is perhaps TRBD1 (6 bases). Trimming cost V 5 bases and J 2 bases, with 13 bases left between them. The CDR3 covers 14 residues. Germline lookup yields CDR1 SGHDT and CDR2 YYEEEE. The CDR3 DNA follows: TGTGCCAGCAGTTCGGACAGACGAAACTATGGCTACACCTTC. It encodes CASSSDRRNYGYTF.

The rearrangement joins TRBV2 to TRBJ2-2; a possible D gene is TRBD1 (6 bases). Trimming shortened V by 0 bases and J by 6 bases, and 14 bases separated the two germline ends. Germline loops: CDR1 SNHLY, CDR2 FYNNEI. The CDR3 has 16 amino acids. CDR3 loop: CASSEARRGRPGELFF. The CDR3 DNA is TGTGCCAGCAGTGAAGCGAGAAGGGGGAGACCCGGGGAGCTGTTTTTT.

The rearrangement uses TRBV11-2 and TRBJ2-7; unclear D gene. Germline-derived CDR1 and CDR2 are SGHAT and FQNNGV. CDR3 length: 14 residues. The ends were cut back, 3 bases at V and 3 bases at J, with 12 bases in the middle. The CDR3 reads CASSLAHPLYEQYF. For the CDR3, the DNA is TGTGCCAGCAGCTTGGCACACCCCCTCTACGAGCAGTACTTC.

Note on this clone: This specimen includes other DNA sequences encoding the same CDR3. V usage is TRBV9 and J usage is TRBJ1-5, with D perhaps TRBD1 (6 bases). V was clipped by 0 bases and J by 2 bases, with 6 bases between them. Germline CDR1 is SGDLS and CDR2 is YYNGEE. The CDR3 is made up of 14 amino acids. In DNA, the CDR3 is TGTGCCAGCAGCGTAGAGGGGGGCAATCAGCCCCAGCATTTT. It translates to CASSVEGGNQPQHF.

CDR3 DNA: TGTGCCAGCAGTTTATTGGGGATGGAGGCCAAAAACATTCAGTACTTC. Encoded protein: CASSLLGMEAKNIQYF. The chain is built from TRBV28 and TRBJ2-4; D is undetermined. The V and J ends lost 1 base and 1 base respectively, with 11 bases between them. The CDR3 is 16 residues long. Per the germline V gene, CDR1 is MDHEN and CDR2 is SYDVKM.

The genes are TRBV25-1 and TRBJ2-7, with 7 bases identical to TRBD1. The germline CDR1 and CDR2 sequences are MGHDK and SYGVNS. Trimming took 4 bases from V and 2 from J; bases not matched to a gene: 5. The CDR3 has 14 amino acids. In DNA, the CDR3 is TGTGCCAGCAGTGCCCTACAGGGGACCTACGAGCAGTACTTC. Its translation: CASSALQGTYEQYF.

CDR3 sequence (DNA): TGTGCCAGCAGCGTAGCCCCCAGCCCGGCGGGCTCTGGAAACACCATATATTTT. Its protein is CASSVAPSPAGSGNTIYF. V is TRBV9 and J is TRBJ1-3; D gene uncertain. CDR1 is SGDLS and CDR2 is YYNGEE in the germline V gene. The V end was cut by 0 bases, the J end by 0 bases, with 16 bases between. The CDR3 runs to 18 residues.

The table lists this clone with a count of one. The chain has TRBV6-2 or TRBV6-3 and TRBJ2-7, with 11 bases fitting TRBD2. The CDR3 has 17 amino acids. Germline V gives CDR1 MNHEY, CDR2 SVGEGT. With 0 bases clipped from V and 2 bases from J, the junction kept 6 bases outside the gene matches. CDR3 amino acids: CASSYSTSGKLTYEQYF. For the CDR3, the DNA is TGTGCCAGCAGTTACTCGACTAGCGGGAAATTAACCTACGAGCAGTACTTC.

This chain connects TRBV6-2 or TRBV6-3 to TRBJ2-4; D is unclear. There are 13 residues in the CDR3. V dropped 6 bases and J dropped 6 bases, with 12 bases sitting between them. Germline values: CDR1 MNHEY, CDR2 SVGEGT. The CDR3 protein is CASSAEVINIQYF. The CDR3 nucleotides are TGTGCCAGCAGCGCAGAGGTGATAAACATTCAGTACTTC.

The V call is TRBV5-4, the J call TRBJ1-1; 10 positions agree with TRBD1. The CDR3 spans 16 residues. V lost 2 bases to trimming and J lost 0 bases; unmatched junction nucleotides: 4. CDR1 SGHNT and CDR2 YYREEE come from the germline V gene (reference sequence). The CDR3 region is CASSFDRGRMNTEAFF. CDR3 DNA: TGTGCCAGCAGCTTCGACAGGGGGCGGATGAACACTGAAGCTTTCTTT.

The J gene is TRBJ2-7, the V gene TRBV29-1, with 11 bases lining up with TRBD2. This CDR3 comprises 15 residues. J was trimmed by 0 bases and V by 5 bases; bases with no gene match: 6. CDR1 and CDR2 from the germline V gene are SQVTM and ANQGSEA. CDR3 loop: CSVQYTSGSSYEQYF. The DNA of the CDR3 is TGCAGCGTTCAATATACTAGCGGGAGCTCCTACGAGCAGTACTTC.

The chain recombines TRBV7-6 with TRBJ2-3; 10 bases align to TRBD2. V dropped 1 base and J dropped 1; count of bases not matched to a gene: 5. The germline gives CDR1 SGHVS, CDR2 FNYEAQ. The CDR3 runs 17 residues. Here the CDR3 reads CASSLGSGTSGTDTQYF. The CDR3 DNA sequence: TGTGCCAGCAGCTTAGGATCCGGGACTAGCGGCACAGATACGCAGTATTTT.

This clone occurred a few times. The DNA for the CDR3 is TGTGCCAGCAGGGTCGACAGGGCCGGCCAGCCCCAGCATTTT. As protein: CASRVDRAGQPQHF. The rearrangement joins TRBV28 to TRBJ1-5; 7 nucleotides line up with TRBD1. Looked up from germline, CDR1 is MDHEN and CDR2 is SYDVKM. J lost 7 bases, V lost 6 bases, and 9 bases had no gene match. This CDR3 has 14 amino acids.